The entry that follows covers one T cell receptor (beta chain) sequence. TCRdb redid the calling of the 5' RACE reads with MiXCR, one entry per CDR3 protein. This table has around 67,000 distinct CDR3 sequences, around 17% appearing once. This entry is derived from a study of HIV-infected patients and healthy controls. The germline V and J ends were trimmed by 3 bases and 5 bases, with 4 bases remaining between them. This CDR3 spans 11 amino acids. The TCR was taken from a human donor in good health. J is TRBJ2-5 and V is TRBV12-3 or TRBV12-4; D ambiguous. Sequenced sample: CD4+ T cells from blood. CDR3 DNA: TGTGCCAGCAGTTTTGGGGAGACCCAGTACTTC. Translation gives CASSFGETQYF.